A single TCR beta chain is shown here with its context. The data were produced by immunoSEQ multiplex PCR, yet TCRdb's version contains in-frame clones alone and is incomplete. The table has 250,000 or so clones, approximately 88% seen once; the top ten hold roughly 3%. This sample is part of a study of blood T cell repertoires in COVID-19. CDR1 and CDR2 from the germline V gene are SQVTM and ANQGSEA. V lost 6 bases, J lost 3 bases, and 5 bases lay in between. This CDR3 has 10 residues. This rearrangement joins TRBV29-1 to TRBJ1-1; D is unclear. This receptor was obtained from a woman aged 35 to 49 who had been exposed to COVID-19. The sequenced sample was PBMCs or T cells enriched from blood (not recorded which). The CDR3 protein is CSVRDTEAFF. In DNA, the CDR3 is TGCAGCGTCCGCGACACTGAAGCTTTCTTT.